The clone carrying this T cell receptor beta chain appeared once. The length of the CDR3 is 15 residues. The germline CDR1 and CDR2 sequences are SGHTA and FQGNSA. Unmatched junction bases numbered 5, after V lost 5 bases and J lost 9 bases. This specimen comes from a study of T cell changes during pregnancy in multiple sclerosis. TCRdb keeps only in-frame clones here, not all; method: immunoSEQ multiplex PCR. In the table there are 35,000 or so clones, approximately 90% of which are singletons. The J gene is TRBJ2-1, the V gene TRBV7-2; 15 positions agree with TRBD2. The sequences come from CD4+ T cells from peripheral blood mononuclear cells, collected after pregnancy. This receptor was obtained from a female donor in good health, enrolled as a control in a pregnancy study. The CDR3 loop is CASSAPGLAGGEQFF. The CDR3 bases are TGTGCCAGCAGCGCCCCGGGACTAGCGGGAGGTGAGCAGTTCTTC.